This is a list of T cell receptor beta chains from one sample in a study of T cell clusters in autoimmune cytopenias. TCRdb reprocessed the multiplex PCR reads and stores each CDR3 protein as one record, lacking DNA. Its table records some 3,500 distinct CDR3 sequences. Material for sequencing was peripheral blood. The receptor set was obtained from a human donor with an autoimmune cytopenia or autoimmune hepatitis (not recorded which). CDR3s include the opening cysteine and the closing phenylalanine or tryptophan. Not all rows give a size; the values are once, few, many and, for expanded clones, a class.

V	size	J	length	CDR3
TRBV27	medium-sized	TRBJ2-7	14	CASSRSSESYEQYF
TRBV12-3/TRBV12-4	medium-sized	TRBJ2-7	16	CASSLGPPGQSYEQYF
TRBV30	large	TRBJ2-5	12	CAWGAGGETQYF
TRBV5-6	medium-sized	TRBJ2-5	15	CASSWTGTNQETQYF
TRBV5-6	NA	TRBJ2-3	16	CASSFLGGAVTDTQYF
TRBV7-2	medium-sized	TRBJ2-7	13	CASSLTGVDEQYF
TRBV20-1	medium-sized	TRBJ2-3	14	CSASRDTSTDTQYF
TRBV12-3/TRBV12-4	NA	TRBJ2-1	14	CASSFLDWVNEQFF
TRBV4-2	NA	TRBJ1-5	14	CASSQDEGGRPQHF
TRBV6-1	NA	TRBJ2-7	14	CASSDSGTAYEQYF
TRBV30	medium-sized	TRBJ1-5	13	CAWSPGRDQPQHF
TRBV20-1	NA	TRBJ1-2	12	CSTSPGTYGYTF
TRBV10-3	NA	TRBJ1-2	14	CAIRQSGVGYGYTF
TRBV20-1	medium-sized	TRBJ2-3	14	CSAFPGSGTDTQYF
TRBV6-6	NA	TRBJ2-5	16	CASSLNPFRTGETQYF
TRBV6-2/TRBV6-3	NA	TRBJ1-2	14	CASRDSGTLYGYTF
TRBV19	NA	TRBJ2-5	15	CASSSRPVPTDTQYF
TRBV15	medium-sized	TRBJ2-2	15	CATSRDRSNTGELFF
TRBV12-3/TRBV12-4	medium-sized	TRBJ2-1	13	CASSSRIYNEQFF
TRBV6-5	NA	TRBJ1-5	13	CASSFGGNQPQHF
TRBV20-1	medium-sized	TRBJ2-1	18	CSAREVPGQGSPYNEQFF
TRBV11-1	NA	TRBJ1-1	12	CASSSTDRAAFF
TRBV7-2	medium-sized	TRBJ2-6	14	CASRRESGANVLTF
TRBV19	medium-sized	TRBJ2-3	12	CASSPAGDTQYF
TRBV12-3/TRBV12-4	NA	TRBJ2-3	17	CASTSLWKGLSTDTQYF
TRBV7-2	NA	TRBJ2-5	17	CASSLRLAGGPEETQYF
TRBV12-3/TRBV12-4	medium-sized	TRBJ2-3	15	CAISESTIATDTQYF
TRBV6-4	medium-sized	TRBJ2-1	15	CASSEVKEDGNEQFF
TRBV7-2	NA	TRBJ2-5	14	CASRTWGAGETQYF
TRBV30	medium-sized	TRBJ2-7	13	CAWSRGVYYEQYF
TRBV20-1	NA	TRBJ2-1	15	CSARSRLAGYNEQFF
TRBV30	medium-sized	TRBJ1-5	15	CAWSVLGQGNQPQHF
TRBV7-4	NA	TRBJ2-7	12	CASSSVTYEQYF
TRBV7-2	medium-sized	TRBJ2-3	14	CASSLSRGTDTQYF
TRBV6-5	medium-sized	TRBJ1-6	14	CASSYKGWNSPLHF
TRBV15	medium-sized	TRBJ2-6	18	CATSSPGQGVVGANVLTF
TRBV6-5	medium-sized	TRBJ2-7	14	CASSYAPGKNEQYF
TRBV10-3	NA	TRBJ2-1	17	CAISDGLAGGVYNEQFF
TRBV4-2	NA	TRBJ2-7	13	CASSYSQTYEQYF
TRBV30	medium-sized	TRBJ2-1	14	CARSGGAFDNEQFF
TRBV6-6	NA	TRBJ2-1	13	CASSRDRGNEQFF
TRBV12-3/TRBV12-4	NA	TRBJ2-1	13	CASSLLEINEQFF
TRBV12-3/TRBV12-4	NA	TRBJ2-1	14	CASSLALPSGEQFF
TRBV30	medium-sized	TRBJ2-7	13	CAWKGPGSYEQYF
TRBV4-3	NA	TRBJ2-2	15	CASSQISGGPGELFF
TRBV5-4	medium-sized	TRBJ1-6	17	CASSHAAPGAINSPLHF
TRBV12-3/TRBV12-4	medium-sized	TRBJ2-5	11	CASSPKVTQYF
TRBV19	NA	TRBJ2-3	15	CASSIGWGTTDTQYF
TRBV29-1	medium-sized	TRBJ2-7	14	CSVERDRVNNEQYF
TRBV5-5	NA	TRBJ1-4	16	CASSTQGIATNEKLFF
TRBV30	medium-sized	TRBJ2-7	14	CAWSGTGHSYEQYF
TRBV29-1	medium-sized	TRBJ1-2	13	CSVEDSDRRGYTF
TRBV27	NA	TRBJ1-6	14	CASSLLGVDSPLHF
TRBV10-3	medium-sized	TRBJ2-1	14	CAIKRGSGENEQFF
TRBV20-1	medium-sized	TRBJ1-2	13	CSASGRTNYGYTF
TRBV29-1	medium-sized	TRBJ2-7	15	CSVEVQRGIPYEQYF
TRBV15	NA	TRBJ2-1	15	CATSREFGSLDEQFF
TRBV29-1	medium-sized	TRBJ2-1	18	CSVGGPGQGFSSYNEQFF
TRBV30	medium-sized	TRBJ2-2	14	CALGLAGFTGELFF
TRBV10-3	NA	TRBJ2-5	14	CAISVWGSQETQYF